These 16 T cell receptor beta chains were all obtained from the same sample, sequenced in a study of cytomegalovirus exposure and HLA in healthy donors. This PCR relied on a set of 60 Vbeta primers and 13 Jbeta primers. TCRdb keeps only in-frame clones here, not all; method: immunoSEQ multiplex PCR. The sample yields roughly 100,000 clones, 75% to 85% seen once. Sequencing was carried out using PBMCs. These TCRs come from a man aged 25-40 years in good health and CMV-seronegative.

This clone appeared a few times. V gene TRBV5-6 combines with J gene TRBJ1-2, with D hard to call. V lost 2 bases and J lost 12, with 14 bases in between. In germline, CDR1 is SGHDT, CDR2 YYEEEE. This CDR3 is 12 amino acids long. CDR3 sequence: CASSFVTRSHTF. CDR3 nucleotides: TGTGCCAGCAGCTTCGTGACAAGGTCCCACACCTTC.

The chain combines TRBV4-3 with TRBJ2-5, with 8 bases matching TRBD2. Germline V CDR1 and CDR2: LGHNA, YSLEER. This CDR3 has 17 residues. With V trimmed by 0 bases and J by 4 bases, 10 bases remained unmatched. The CDR3 region is CASSQDWRGAPRETQYF. The CDR3 coding sequence is TGCGCCAGCAGCCAAGATTGGCGGGGGGCCCCGAGAGAGACCCAGTACTTC.

The V gene is TRBV30, the J gene TRBJ2-1; TRBD2 matches at 7 bases. The V gene's germline CDR1 is GTSNPN and CDR2 SVGIG (reference sequence). V shed 0 bases, J shed 8 bases, and the junction held 10 bases outside the gene matches. This CDR3 comprises 15 residues. CDR3 protein: CAWSVRRGGADEQFF. The CDR3 DNA reads TGTGCCTGGAGTGTTAGGCGGGGAGGGGCCGATGAGCAGTTCTTC.

This chain connects TRBV6-6 to TRBJ1-1, with D unclear. CDR1 is MNHNY, CDR2 SVGAGI, per germline (reference sequence). The CDR3 covers 13 residues. Trimming removed 6 bases from V and 1 base from J, with 9 bases in between. CDR3 sequence (DNA): TGTGCCAGCAGCCTATCCCCGAACACTGAAGCTTTCTTT. It specifies CASSLSPNTEAFF.

The chain couples TRBV4-1 to TRBJ2-5; 8 bases line up with TRBD1. CDR3 length: 16 amino acids. V was pared by 3 bases and J by 0 bases, with 6 bases of the junction left unmatched. In germline, CDR1 is MGHRA, CDR2 YSYEKL. CDR3 loop: CASSHGQGAYQETQYF. The CDR3 nucleotides read TGCGCCAGCAGCCACGGACAGGGCGCGTACCAAGAGACCCAGTACTTC.

This clone came up a few times. This specimen includes other DNA sequences encoding the same CDR3. The gene calls are TRBV7-2 and TRBJ2-7; possibly TRBD1 for D (6 bases). The CDR3 totals 13 residues. Trimming stripped 3 bases from V and 1 base from J, with 7 bases between. Per germline, CDR1 SGHTA and CDR2 FQGNSA. The CDR3 bases are TGTGCCAGCAGCTTCGACAGGTCCTACGAGCAGTACTTC. Amino acid sequence: CASSFDRSYEQYF. The whole variable domain, remainder taken from reference TRBV7-2 and TRBJ2-7, is GAGVSQSPSNKVTEKGKDVELRCDPISGHTALYWYRQSLGQGLEFLIYFQGNSAPDKSGLPSDRFSAERTGGSVSTLTIQRTQQEDSAVYLCASSFDRSYEQYFGPGTRLTVT.

The V and J genes are TRBV5-4 and TRBJ1-6; D may be TRBD1 (6 bases). In germline, CDR1 is SGHNT, CDR2 YYREEE (reference sequence). V was clipped by 0 bases and J by 7 bases, with 17 bases between them. The CDR3 spans 17 residues. The DNA for the CDR3 is TGTGCCAGCAGCTTGGTGGCCGGGGGGGCCGGGAATTCACCCCTCCACTTT. It yields the protein CASSLVAGGAGNSPLHF.

The gene calls are TRBV6-6 and TRBJ1-2; D perhaps matches TRBD1 (5 bases). CDR1 and CDR2 (germline): MNHNY, SVGAGI (reference sequence). V was pared by 2 bases and J by 0 bases, with 10 bases between. There are 15 residues in the CDR3. The CDR3 is CASSYGYRTNYGYTF. The CDR3 bases are TGTGCCAGCAGTTACGGCTACAGGACTAACTATGGCTACACCTTC.

This chain uses TRBV5-1 with TRBJ2-7, with a weak D call TRBD2 (5 bases). CDR1 and CDR2 (germline): SGHRS, YFSETQ. V was trimmed by 0 bases and J by 4 bases, leaving 14 bases between them. The CDR3 spans 15 residues. The DNA of the CDR3 is TGCGCCAGCAGCTTGGGGCTGGTCTCGGGGTACGAGCAGTACTTC. It yields the protein CASSLGLVSGYEQYF. Filled out from reference TRBV5-1 and TRBJ2-7, the complete variable domain reads KAGVTQTPRYLIKTRGQQVTLSCSPISGHRSVSWYQQTPGQGLQFLFEYFSETQRNKGNFPGRFSGRQFSNSRSEMNVSTLELGDSALYLCASSLGLVSGYEQYFGPGTRLTVT.

The rearrangement joins TRBV19 to TRBJ1-1; D remains ambiguous. Germline V CDR1 and CDR2: LNHDA, SQIVND (reference sequence). V lost 3 bases and J 0 bases, leaving 8 bases between the germline ends. The CDR3 has 14 residues. The CDR3 loop is CASSIASMNTEAFF. CDR3 nucleotides: TGTGCCAGTAGTATTGCTAGCATGAACACTGAAGCTTTCTTT.

CDR3 in DNA: TGTGCCTGGAGTGACGCCAGGTGGCACACTAATGAAAAACTGTTTTTT. This encodes CAWSDARWHTNEKLFF. This chain joins TRBV30 and TRBJ1-4; D is uncertain. Germline values: CDR1 GTSNPN, CDR2 SVGIG (reference sequence). The V gene lost 1 base and the J gene lost 2 bases, with 14 bases spanning the gap. This CDR3 contains 16 residues.

The V gene is TRBV29-1, the J gene TRBJ2-3; D may be TRBD1 (5 bases). CDR3 length: 15 amino acids. The V end was cut by 1 base, the J end by 0 bases, with 11 bases between. Germline V gene lookup returns CDR1 SQVTM and CDR2 ANQGSEA. The CDR3 bases are TGCAGCGTTGAAGGGGGTCAGGGTAGCACAGATACGCAGTATTTT. Its protein product is CSVEGGQGSTDTQYF.

This clone was counted a few times. V and J are TRBV9 and TRBJ1-2; 11 bases match TRBD1. CDR3 length: 12 residues. CDR1 and CDR2 from the germline V gene are SGDLS and YYNGEE. V dropped 0 bases and J dropped 12; count of bases not matched to a gene: 1. For the CDR3, the DNA is TGTGCCAGCAGCGTAGGGACAGGGGGCCACACCTTC. Its protein product is CASSVGTGGHTF.

The gene calls are TRBV12-5 and TRBJ1-5, with unresolved D. This CDR3 has 12 amino acids. Germline-derived CDR1 and CDR2 are LGHNT and FRNRAP. V lost 7 bases, J lost 2 bases, and 6 bases lay in between. CDR3 nucleotides: TGTGCTAGTGCCGGGGGCAATCAGCCCCAGCATTTT. Its protein product is CASAGGNQPQHF. The whole variable domain, remainder taken from reference TRBV12-5 and TRBJ1-5, is DARVTQTPRHKVTEMGQEVTMRCQPILGHNTVFWYRQTMMQGLELLAYFRNRAPLDDSGMPKDRFSAEMPDATLATLKIQPSEPRDSAVYFCASAGGNQPQHFGDGTRLSIL.

The chain employs TRBV7-3 and TRBJ2-3, with D perhaps matching TRBD2 (6 bases). V gave up 5 bases and J gave up 6 bases, with 18 bases separating them. The CDR3 loop spans 15 amino acids. Germline V CDR1 and CDR2: SGHTA, FQGTGA. CDR3 sequence reads: CASSLSGGKGDTQYF. DNA of the CDR3: TGTGCCAGCAGCCTCTCGGGCGGGAAGGGGGATACGCAGTATTTT.

This chain links TRBV12-5 with TRBJ2-2, with D hard to call. Trimming pared 4 bases from V and 6 bases from J, leaving 12 bases between. This CDR3 comprises 14 residues. CDR1 is LGHNT, CDR2 FRNRAP, per germline. The CDR3 here is CASGSGQPPGELFF. The CDR3 DNA reads as TGTGCTAGTGGTTCCGGTCAACCCCCCGGGGAGCTGTTTTTT.